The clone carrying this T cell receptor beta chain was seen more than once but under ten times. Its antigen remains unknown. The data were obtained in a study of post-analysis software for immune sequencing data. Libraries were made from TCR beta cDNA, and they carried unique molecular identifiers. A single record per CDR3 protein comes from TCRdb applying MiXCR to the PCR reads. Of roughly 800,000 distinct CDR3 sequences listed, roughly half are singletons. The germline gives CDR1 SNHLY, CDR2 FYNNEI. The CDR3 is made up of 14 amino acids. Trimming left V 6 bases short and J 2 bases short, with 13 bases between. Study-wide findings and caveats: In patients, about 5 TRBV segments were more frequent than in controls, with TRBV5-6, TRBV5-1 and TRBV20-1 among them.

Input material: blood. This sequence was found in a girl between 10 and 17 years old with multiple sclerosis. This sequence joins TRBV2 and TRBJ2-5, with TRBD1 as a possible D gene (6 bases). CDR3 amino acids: CASRLGQIQETQYF. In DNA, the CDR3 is TGTGCCAGCAGACTAGGACAGATACAAGAGACCCAGTACTTC.